This T cell receptor (beta chain) was profiled in a study of blood T cell repertoires in COVID-19. The ends lost 4 bases at V and 0 bases at J; junction bases unmatched: 3. The germline V gene has CDR1 LNHDA and CDR2 SQIVND (reference sequence). This CDR3 region has 15 residues. The method was immunoSEQ multiplex PCR; TCRdb's version includes in-frame clones alone and lacks a portion of them. The sample has about 350,000 clones; more than 70% are singletons. The specimen was PBMCs or T cells enriched from blood (not recorded which). This clonotype originated in a woman in her 30s who had been exposed to COVID-19. This chain links TRBV19 with TRBJ2-1, with 7 nucleotides matching TRBD2. The CDR3 loop is CASSTGGNSYNEQFF. CDR3 sequence (DNA): TGTGCCAGTAGTACGGGGGGAAACTCCTACAATGAGCAGTTCTTC.